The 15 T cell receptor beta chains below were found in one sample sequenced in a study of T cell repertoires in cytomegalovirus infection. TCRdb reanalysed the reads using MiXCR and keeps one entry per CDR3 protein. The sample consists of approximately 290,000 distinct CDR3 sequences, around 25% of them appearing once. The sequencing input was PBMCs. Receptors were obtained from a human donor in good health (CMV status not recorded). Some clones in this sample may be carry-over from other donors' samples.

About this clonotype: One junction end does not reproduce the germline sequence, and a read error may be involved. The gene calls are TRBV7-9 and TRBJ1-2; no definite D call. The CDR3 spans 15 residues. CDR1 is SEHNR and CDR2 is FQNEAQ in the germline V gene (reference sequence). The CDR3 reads CASSLGTAPFYAYTF. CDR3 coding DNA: TGTGCCAGCAGCTTAGGCACAGCCCCCTTCTATGCCTACACCTTC.

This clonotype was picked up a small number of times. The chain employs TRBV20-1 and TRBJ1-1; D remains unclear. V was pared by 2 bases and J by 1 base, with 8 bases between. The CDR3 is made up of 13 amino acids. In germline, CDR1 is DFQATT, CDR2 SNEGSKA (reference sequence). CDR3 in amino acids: CSARRGQNTEAFF. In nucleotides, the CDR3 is TGCAGTGCTAGACGGGGTCAGAACACTGAAGCTTTCTTT.

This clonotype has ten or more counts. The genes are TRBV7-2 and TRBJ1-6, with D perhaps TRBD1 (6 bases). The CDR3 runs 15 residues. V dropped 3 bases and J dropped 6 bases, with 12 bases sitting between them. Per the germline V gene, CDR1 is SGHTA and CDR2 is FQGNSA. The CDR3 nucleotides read TGTGCCAGCAGCTTGTCAGGGGTGGGTAATTCACCCCTCCACTTT. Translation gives CASSLSGVGNSPLHF.

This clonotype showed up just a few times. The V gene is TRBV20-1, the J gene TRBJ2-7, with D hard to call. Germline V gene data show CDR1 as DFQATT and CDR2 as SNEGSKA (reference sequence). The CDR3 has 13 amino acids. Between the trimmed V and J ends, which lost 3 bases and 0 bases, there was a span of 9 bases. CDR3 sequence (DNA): TGCAGTGCTAGTCCGGGCCACTCCTACGAGCAGTACTTC. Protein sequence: CSASPGHSYEQYF.

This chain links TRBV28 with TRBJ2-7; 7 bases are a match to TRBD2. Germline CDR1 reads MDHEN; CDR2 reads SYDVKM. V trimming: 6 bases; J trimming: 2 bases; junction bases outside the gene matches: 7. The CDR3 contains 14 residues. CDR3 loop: CASSSGGYPYEQYF. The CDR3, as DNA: TGTGCCAGCAGCTCCGGGGGGTACCCCTACGAGCAGTACTTC.

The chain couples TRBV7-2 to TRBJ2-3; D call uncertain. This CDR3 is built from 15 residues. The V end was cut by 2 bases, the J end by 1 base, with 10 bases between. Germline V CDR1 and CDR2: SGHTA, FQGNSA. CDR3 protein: CASSLRPPGTDTQYF. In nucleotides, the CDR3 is TGTGCCAGCAGCTTAAGGCCCCCAGGCACAGATACGCAGTATTTT.

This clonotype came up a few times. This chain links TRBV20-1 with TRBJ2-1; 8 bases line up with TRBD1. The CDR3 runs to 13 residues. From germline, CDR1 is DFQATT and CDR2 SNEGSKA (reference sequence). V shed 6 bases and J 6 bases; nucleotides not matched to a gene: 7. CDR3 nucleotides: TGCAGTGCCCGGACAGGGAGCCCCAATGAGCAGTTCTTC. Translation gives CSARTGSPNEQFF.

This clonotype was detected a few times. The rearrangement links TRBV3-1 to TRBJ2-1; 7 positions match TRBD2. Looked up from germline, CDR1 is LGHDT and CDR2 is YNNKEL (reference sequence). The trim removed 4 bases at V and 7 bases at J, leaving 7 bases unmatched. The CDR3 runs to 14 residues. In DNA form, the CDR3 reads TGTGCCAGCAGCCCCAGCGGGACCAAGAATGAGCAGTTCTTC. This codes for CASSPSGTKNEQFF.

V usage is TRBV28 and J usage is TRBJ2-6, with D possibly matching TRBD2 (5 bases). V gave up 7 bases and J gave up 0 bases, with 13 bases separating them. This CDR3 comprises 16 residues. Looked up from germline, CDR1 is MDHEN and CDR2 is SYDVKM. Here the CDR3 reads CASTQDFDSGANVLTF. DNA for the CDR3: TGTGCCAGCACCCAGGACTTCGACTCTGGGGCCAACGTCCTGACTTTC.

The CDR3 region is CASSFGGGKGYTF. CDR3 bases: TGTGCCAGCAGTTTCGGAGGGGGTAAAGGCTACACCTTC. V and J are TRBV12-3 or TRBV12-4 and TRBJ1-2, with a tentative D call TRBD1 (6 bases). The V and J ends lost 3 bases and 8 bases respectively, with 13 bases between them. The CDR3 consists of 13 residues.

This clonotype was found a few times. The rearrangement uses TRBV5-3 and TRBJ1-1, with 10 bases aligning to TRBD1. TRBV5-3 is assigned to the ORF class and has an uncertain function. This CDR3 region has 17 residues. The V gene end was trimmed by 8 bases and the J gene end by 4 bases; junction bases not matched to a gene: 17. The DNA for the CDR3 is TGTGCCAGCAGCCGACGACAGGGGGCATCCTGGGGCACTGAAGCTTTCTTT. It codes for CASSRRQGASWGTEAFF.

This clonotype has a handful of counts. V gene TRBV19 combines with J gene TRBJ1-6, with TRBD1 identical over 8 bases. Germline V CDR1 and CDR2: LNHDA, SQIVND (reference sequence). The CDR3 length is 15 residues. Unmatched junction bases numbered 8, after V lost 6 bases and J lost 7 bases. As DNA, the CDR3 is TGTGCCAGTAGCGCCGGGACAGGAAGGAATTCACCCCTCCACTTT. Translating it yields CASSAGTGRNSPLHF.

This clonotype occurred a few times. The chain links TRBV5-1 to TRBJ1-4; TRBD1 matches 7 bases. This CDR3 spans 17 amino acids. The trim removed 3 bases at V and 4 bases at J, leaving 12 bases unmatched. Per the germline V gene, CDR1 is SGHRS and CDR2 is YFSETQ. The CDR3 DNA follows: TGCGCCAGCAGCTCGGGCCACCGGGACAGTTATAATGAAAAACTGTTTTTT. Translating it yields CASSSGHRDSYNEKLFF.

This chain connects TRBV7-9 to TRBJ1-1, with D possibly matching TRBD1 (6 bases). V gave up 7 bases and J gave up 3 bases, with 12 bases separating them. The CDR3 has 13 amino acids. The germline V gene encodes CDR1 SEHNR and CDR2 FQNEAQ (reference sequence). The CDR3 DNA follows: TGTGCCAGCACCCAAGGGGGATACACTGAAGCTTTCTTT. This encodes CASTQGGYTEAFF. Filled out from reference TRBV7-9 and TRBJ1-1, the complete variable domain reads DTGVSQNPRHKITKRGQNVTFRCDPISEHNRLYWYRQTLGQGPEFLTYFQNEAQLEKSRLLSDRFSAERPKGSFSTLEIQRTEQGDSAMYLCASTQGGYTEAFFGQGTRLTVV.

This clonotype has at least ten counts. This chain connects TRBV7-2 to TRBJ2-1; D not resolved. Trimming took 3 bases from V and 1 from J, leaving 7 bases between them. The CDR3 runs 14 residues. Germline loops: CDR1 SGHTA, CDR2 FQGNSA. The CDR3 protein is CASSLDASYNEQFF. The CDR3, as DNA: TGTGCCAGCAGCTTGGACGCGTCCTACAATGAGCAGTTCTTC.